This T cell receptor (beta chain) was captured by sequencing in a study of OX40 agonist ivuxolimab in advanced cancers. Profiling relied on immunoSEQ multiplex PCR, and the TCRdb table lists in-frame clones only, not all of them. The repertoire consists of 30,000 or so clones, with 65% to 85% occurring once and the leading ten covering approximately 20%. Findings and caveats of the study: Partial responders receiving 0.1-3.0 mg/kg showed among the lowest clonal expansion.

This CDR3 region has 15 residues. Trimming left V 1 base short and J 1 base short, with 10 bases between. From germline, CDR1 is SGHDN and CDR2 FVKESK. If patients had autoimmune disease history or systemic immunosuppression, they were excluded. Points on this clone: Its antigen is as yet unknown.

This TCR derives from an adult with an advanced solid tumor such as melanoma, head and neck, liver or kidney cancer. This chain connects TRBV14 to TRBJ2-5; D is uncertain. The source material was CD4+ or CD8+ T cells sorted from blood, sampled in a trial of the OX40 agonist ivuxolimab. The CDR3 bases are TGTGCCAGCAGCCAAGTCAAAGGGTTCCAAGAGACCCAGTACTTC. Translating gives CASSQVKGFQETQYF.